Below are 4 T cell receptor beta chains sequenced from a single sample in a study of post-analysis software for immune sequencing data. Whole-study findings and limits: The study found TRBV5-6, TRBV5-1 and TRBV20-1 among a few TRBV segments more frequent in patients than controls.

These receptors' antigens are unknown. Researchers reported that TCR beta cDNA libraries carried unique molecular identifiers. In TCRdb, the PCR reads were re-called with MiXCR into one record per CDR3 protein. The sample has 400,000 to 500,000 distinct CDR3 sequences, about 40% seen once. The material sequenced was blood. These receptors all stem from a girl aged 2 to 10 with multiple sclerosis.

The rearrangement joins TRBV28 to TRBJ1-2; the D gene is possibly TRBD1 (6 bases). This CDR3 is built from 12 residues. Germline V gene lookup returns CDR1 MDHEN and CDR2 SYDVKM. Trimming stripped 5 bases from V and 7 bases from J, with 11 bases between. The CDR3 sequence is CASSIRGAGYTF. For the CDR3, the DNA is TGTGCCAGCAGTATACGGGGGGCTGGCTACACCTTC.

This rearrangement joins TRBV7-2 to TRBJ1-1; 9 positions match TRBD1. Losses at the gene ends were 4 bases for V and 6 bases for J; bases not matched to a gene: 3. CDR3 length: 13 amino acids. Germline V lookup: CDR1 SGHTA, CDR2 FQGNSA. This CDR3 is CASSWDRVPEAFF. Written as DNA, the CDR3 is TGTGCCAGCAGCTGGGACAGGGTCCCTGAAGCTTTCTTT.

The rearrangement joins TRBV10-3 to TRBJ2-7; 9 nucleotides match TRBD1. Germline V gene data show CDR1 as ENHRY and CDR2 as SYGVKD. Trimming took 8 bases from V and 5 from J; bases not matched to a gene: 13. This CDR3 contains 15 residues. CDR3 DNA: TGTGCCATCTCCTATGTACAGGGGGCTGACCACGAGCAGTACTTC. It translates to CAISYVQGADHEQYF.

The rearrangement links TRBV5-5 to TRBJ1-1; D is perhaps TRBD1 (6 bases). In germline, CDR1 is SGHKS, CDR2 YYEKEE (reference sequence). V lost 0 bases and J lost 10, with 10 bases in between. This CDR3 has 12 amino acids. CDR3 residues: CASSLAGDRAFF. CDR3 sequence (DNA): TGTGCCAGCAGCTTGGCAGGGGATCGAGCTTTCTTT.